Described below is a single T cell receptor beta chain sequence and its context. Profiling relied on immunoSEQ multiplex PCR, and the TCRdb table lists in-frame clones only, not all of them. The sample lists 130,000 or so clones; 84% were seen once. The data were obtained in a study of blood T cell repertoires in COVID-19. The CDR3 covers 14 residues. V dropped 4 bases and J dropped 3; count of bases not matched to a gene: 4. Germline loops: CDR1 SGHKS, CDR2 YYEKEE (reference sequence). The origin of this receptor is an elderly woman with acute or convalescent COVID-19. The chain recombines TRBV5-5 with TRBJ1-5; 7 bases are shared with TRBD1. The specimen was peripheral blood. The CDR3 DNA reads as TGTGCCAGCAGCCCTGGACAGGACAATCAGCCCCAGCATTTT. It codes for CASSPGQDNQPQHF.